Listed below are T cell receptor beta chains from one sample, sequenced in a study of blood T cell repertoires in COVID-19. Produced via immunoSEQ multiplex PCR; TCRdb's table is partial and in-frame only. Of around 230,000 clones listed, roughly nine tenths are singletons. The sample consisted of peripheral blood. These receptor sequences come from a man aged 55 to 69 who had recovered from COVID-19. Both conserved end residues are part of each CDR3. A D gene is named only where the DNA matches it firmly. Some rows mark clone size as missing; the rest say once, few, many or name a class of expanded clone.

>TRBV19|-|-|TRBJ1-1
TGTGCCAGTAGTGGGAGGTCTGAAGCTTTCTTT
CASSGRSEAFF
>TRBV7-7|once|-|TRBJ2-1
TGTGCCAGCAGCTTTTCCCCAATCAATGAGCAGTTCTTC
CASSFSPINEQFF
>TRBV7-9|-|-|TRBJ1-3
TGTGCCAGCAGCCTAGCGGGGAGCTCTGGAAACACCATATATTTT
CASSLAGSSGNTIYF
>TRBV11-2|-|TRBD1|TRBJ1-4
TGTGCCAGCAGCTTAGGACAGGGGACAACTAATGAAAAACTGTTTTTT
CASSLGQGTTNEKLFF
>TRBV24-1|-|-|TRBJ1-2
TGTGCCACCAGTGATTCAGACAGCTATGGCTACACCTTC
CATSDSDSYGYTF
>TRBV27|-|TRBD1|TRBJ1-1
TGTGCCAGCAGTTTCGGGGACAGGGCCACTGAAGCTTTCTTT
CASSFGDRATEAFF
>TRBV2|-|TRBD2|TRBJ2-3
TGTGCCAGCAGGGAGAGACTAGCGGGGGGGAGAGATACGCAGTATTTT
CASRERLAGGRDTQYF
>TRBV19|once|TRBD1|TRBJ1-1
TGTGCCAGTAGTATTAGACAGGGGGCACTAGAGGGGAAAGCTTTCTTT
CASSIRQGALEGKAFF
>TRBV24-1|-|TRBD1|TRBJ2-2
TGTGCCACCAGTGAACAGGGGTCCGGGGAGCTGTTTTTT
CATSEQGSGELFF
>TRBV5-1|-|TRBD1|TRBJ1-4
TGCGCCAGCAGCCCGACAGGGGTAAATGAAAAACTGTTTTTT
CASSPTGVNEKLFF
>TRBV12-3/TRBV12-4|once|-|TRBJ1-4
TGTGCCAGCAGTCAAGGGGCCAAAAAACTGTTTTTT
CASSQGAKKLFF
>TRBV5-1|-|-|TRBJ1-4
TGCGCCAGCAGCGCGGGGGCAACTAATGAAAAACTGTTTTTT
CASSAGATNEKLFF
>TRBV5-8|-|-|TRBJ2-6
TGTGCCAGCAGCTTCTGGGCTCAATGGCGCTCTGGGGCCAACGTCCTGACTTTC
CASSFWAQWRSGANVLTF
>TRBV24-1|-|TRBD1|TRBJ1-2
TGTGCCACCAGTGATTTGGGGACAGGGGAAATCGGTGGCTACACCTTC
CATSDLGTGEIGGYTF
>TRBV10-3|-|TRBD2|TRBJ2-3
TGTGCCATCACGGGTCTTCCGGGGGGGCCGGGAACGCAGTATTTT
CAITGLPGGPGTQYF
>TRBV11-2|-|-|TRBJ1-1
TGTGCCAGCAGCTTAGGGCCACCACCAAACACTGAAGCTTTCTTT
CASSLGPPPNTEAFF
>TRBV3-1/TRBV3-2|-|-|TRBJ1-1
TGTGCCAGCAGCCTCAATTGGCGGACTGAAGCTTTCTTT
CASSLNWRTEAFF